Listed below are T cell receptor beta chains from one sample, sequenced in a study of OX40 agonist ivuxolimab in advanced cancers. Measured with immunoSEQ multiplex PCR; TCRdb has only the in-frame clones, and not every one. The sample lists 65,000 to 75,000 clones; about four fifths were seen once. This sample comprised CD4+ or CD8+ T cells sorted from blood, obtained in a trial of the OX40 agonist ivuxolimab. The receptors here all came from an adult with an advanced solid tumor such as melanoma, head and neck, liver or kidney cancer. Each CDR3 is given with its conserved first and last residue. The order of the fields is J gene, D gene, V gene, clone size, CDR3 DNA, CDR3 protein. D genes are given only for firm matches. Some rows have no size entry. The others give once, few or many, or a class for an expanded clone.

>TRBJ1-2|NA|TRBV5-5|few
TGTGCCAGCAGCTCCGTTCAGGGGTATGGCTACACCTTC
CASSSVQGYGYTF
>TRBJ2-3|NA|TRBV4-1|NA
TGCGCCAGCAGCCAAGAAATCAACAAAGATACGCAGTATTTT
CASSQEINKDTQYF
>TRBJ1-6|NA|TRBV19|few
TGTGCCAGTAGCCGGGACCCCGGTTCACCCCTCCACTTT
CASSRDPGSPLHF
>TRBJ2-3|NA|TRBV7-9|NA
TGTGCCAGCAGCTTAGGAACACTTAGCACAGATACGCAGTATTTT
CASSLGTLSTDTQYF
>TRBJ1-5|NA|TRBV19|NA
TGTGCCAGTAGACAGGGTCGGGCGTATCAGCCCCAGCATTTT
CASRQGRAYQPQHF
>TRBJ1-2|NA|TRBV4-1|NA
TGCGCCAGCAGCCAACCAGCCCCCGCTAACTATGGCTACACCTTC
CASSQPAPANYGYTF
>TRBJ2-1|NA|TRBV28|NA
TGTGCCAGCAGTTTAGGCAGGGGCTACAATGAGCAGTTCTTC
CASSLGRGYNEQFF
>TRBJ2-7|NA|TRBV9|NA
TGTGCCAGCAGCCCCCGCTCCACAGGGACCTACGAGCAGTACTTC
CASSPRSTGTYEQYF
>TRBJ2-1|NA|TRBV6-6|NA
TGTGCCAGCAGTTACTCCGCCTCCTACAATGAGCAGTTCTTC
CASSYSASYNEQFF
>TRBJ1-1|NA|TRBV18|NA
TGTGCCAGCTCACCACCCGGAGACACCCGGGCTGAAGCTTTCTTT
CASSPPGDTRAEAFF
>TRBJ1-2|TRBD1|TRBV5-1|NA
TGCGCCAGCAGCTTCCTGGACAGGGTGGATGGCTACACCTTC
CASSFLDRVDGYTF
>TRBJ2-1|TRBD2|TRBV28|NA
TGTGCCAGCAGTTTCGGTATGGCGGGGGGGCGGAATGAGCAGTTCTTC
CASSFGMAGGRNEQFF
>TRBJ2-7|NA|TRBV13|NA
TGTGCCAGCAGCCGTAGTCTCCACGAGCAGTACTTC
CASSRSLHEQYF
>TRBJ1-3|NA|TRBV19|NA
TGTGCCAGTACCCCGACAGCCGCTGGAAACACCATATATTTT
CASTPTAAGNTIYF
>TRBJ1-4|NA|TRBV7-9|NA
TGTGCCAGCAGCTTCCCGCAGGGTGGAGAAAAACTGTTTTTT
CASSFPQGGEKLFF
>TRBJ1-3|TRBD1|TRBV5-1|NA
TGCGCCAGCAGCGGGGGACAGGCGAGCTCTGGAAACACCATATATTTT
CASSGGQASSGNTIYF
>TRBJ2-6|NA|TRBV27|NA
TGTGCCAGCAGTTTATCTAGTGGGGCCAACGTCCTGACTTTC
CASSLSSGANVLTF
>TRBJ2-1|TRBD2|TRBV5-1|NA
TGCGCCAGCAGCTCACCCGGGACTAGCGGCAGTTCCTTCAATGAGCAGTTCTTC
CASSSPGTSGSSFNEQFF
>TRBJ1-1|TRBD1|TRBV2|NA
TGTGCCAGCAGCTCAACAGGGGTCACTGAAGCTTTCTTT
CASSSTGVTEAFF
>TRBJ2-1|NA|TRBV9|NA
TGTGCCAGCAGCGTAGGGCTGGGATGGGGTGAGCAGTTCTTC
CASSVGLGWGEQFF
>TRBJ1-1|NA|TRBV6-5|NA
TGTGCCAGCAGTTATGGGGGGAGCACTGAAGCTTTCTTT
CASSYGGSTEAFF
>TRBJ1-4|NA|TRBV7-8|NA
TGTGCCAGCAGCTTAGCAGTCGGAAATGAAAAACTGTTTTTT
CASSLAVGNEKLFF
>TRBJ1-1|TRBD1|TRBV5-1|few
TGCGCCAGCAGCTCATCCGGGACAGTGAACACTGAAGCTTTCTTT
CASSSSGTVNTEAFF
>TRBJ2-1|NA|TRBV6-4|few
TGTGCCAGCAGGCCCCCGAGACGCCGGGTGCTCAATGAGCAGTTCTTC
CASRPPRRRVLNEQFF
>TRBJ2-1|TRBD2|TRBV30|NA
TGTGCCTGGAAAACGGCACGCGGGGGGGCAGAGTTCTTC
CAWKTARGGAEFF
>TRBJ2-2|NA|TRBV10-1|NA
TGCGCCAGCAGTGAGTCGTTGGAAAGGACAATGAACACCGGGGAGCTGTTTTTT
CASSESLERTMNTGELFF
>TRBJ1-1|TRBD1|TRBV2|NA
TGTGCCAGCATACCGACAGGGGGTGGGGCTGAAGCTTTCTTT
CASIPTGGGAEAFF
>TRBJ2-2|NA|TRBV4-2|NA
TGTGCCAGCAGCCAAGACGGTTCCGGGGAGCTGTTTTTT
CASSQDGSGELFF
>TRBJ2-7|NA|TRBV7-3|NA
TGTGCCAGCAGCCTTACTCCCTCCTACGAGCAGTACTTC
CASSLTPSYEQYF
>TRBJ1-4|NA|TRBV5-1|few
TGCGCCAGCAGCAGCGATTTTAATGAAAAACTGTTTTTT
CASSSDFNEKLFF
>TRBJ1-3|NA|TRBV13|NA
TGTGCCAGCAGCTCCACCGTTGGGGGGCGCACTGGAAACACCATATATTTT
CASSSTVGGRTGNTIYF
>TRBJ2-7|TRBD2|TRBV2|NA
TGTGCCAGCAAATACTCCGGGACTACGTCCTACGAGCAGTACTTC
CASKYSGTTSYEQYF
>TRBJ1-4|NA|TRBV28|few
TGTGCCAGCAGACTAAGGGGTCCTAATGAAAAACTGTTTTTT
CASRLRGPNEKLFF
>TRBJ1-2|TRBD1|TRBV28|NA
TGTGCCAGCAGTTCGGGGCAGGGGGTAGGGGGCTACACCTTC
CASSSGQGVGGYTF
>TRBJ1-1|NA|TRBV30|NA
TGTGCCTGGGAGCCGATTACACACGCGACGAACACTGAAGCTTTCTTT
CAWEPITHATNTEAFF
>TRBJ2-1|NA|TRBV6-5|once
TGTGCCAGCAGGAGAGACGGAAACTCCTACAATGAGCAGTTCTTC
CASRRDGNSYNEQFF
>TRBJ2-5|NA|TRBV11-1|NA
TGTGCCAGCAGCCAACAGGCGGGCCAAGAGACCCAGTACTTC
CASSQQAGQETQYF